Listed below are T cell receptor beta chains from one sample, sequenced in a study of CD8+CD57+ T cells in acquired aplastic anemia. TCRdb itself ran the reads through MiXCR, one entry per CDR3 protein. The sample yields 150,000 to 200,000 distinct CDR3 sequences, 48% seen once. The sample consisted of sorted CD4+, CD8+, or CD8+CD57+ T cells (not recorded which) from PBMCs. Receptor source: a human donor with aplastic anemia. The CDR3 runs from the conserved cysteine through the conserved F or W. A D gene is named only where the DNA matches it firmly. Clone size, where shown, is once, few, many, or a class for clones that have expanded.

>TRBJ1-2|-|TRBV2|-
TGTGCCAGCCGGACAGACTCTAACTATGGCTACACCTTC
CASRTDSNYGYTF
>TRBJ1-2|-|TRBV5-4|few
TGTGCCAGCAGCTTGATAAACTATGGCTACACCTTC
CASSLINYGYTF
>TRBJ1-2|TRBD1|TRBV2|-
TGTGCCAGCAGTATACTTCTTCGGACAGGGATCTATGGCTACACCTTC
CASSILLRTGIYGYTF
>TRBJ2-7|TRBD2|TRBV6-1|many
TGTGCCAGCAGTCCGGGGCCTAGCGGCGTCTACGAGCAGTACTTC
CASSPGPSGVYEQYF
>TRBJ2-1|-|TRBV19|-
TGTGCCAGTAGTACCGGGGATGAGCAGTTCTTC
CASSTGDEQFF
>TRBJ1-4|-|TRBV20-1|-
TGCAGTGCTCCCATCTTAAGCGGAAATGAAAAACTGTTTTTT
CSAPILSGNEKLFF
>TRBJ1-5|-|TRBV19|once
TGTGCCAGTAGTATAGAAGTAAATCAGCCCCAGCATTTT
CASSIEVNQPQHF
>TRBJ1-2|-|TRBV4-2|-
TGTGCCAGCAGCCCGACAGGCAGATATGGCTACACCTTC
CASSPTGRYGYTF
>TRBJ1-4|-|TRBV28|-
TGTGCCAGCACCTCACCTAGTGGGGGCAGGAAAAAACTGTTTTTT
CASTSPSGGRKKLFF
>TRBJ1-6|-|TRBV11-2|-
TGTGCCAGCAGCCTTTCGGGAGCGACTGGGTCACCCCTCCACTTT
CASSLSGATGSPLHF
>TRBJ2-5|TRBD2|TRBV6-6|many
TGTGCCAGCAGTTTCACTGGCCTAGCGGGGGAAGAGACCCAGTACTTC
CASSFTGLAGEETQYF
>TRBJ2-7|TRBD1|TRBV5-4|-
TGTGCCAGCAGCTTGTCGCAGGGGGCCGACCTAAGGGAGCAGTACTTC
CASSLSQGADLREQYF
>TRBJ2-2|-|TRBV24-1|-
TGTGCCACCAGTCCAGGGCCGGCCACCGGGGAGCTGTTTTTT
CATSPGPATGELFF
>TRBJ2-3|TRBD2|TRBV10-3|-
TGTGCCAGCAGTTACAACCGCCGCCTAGCGGGGGAGTCAGATACGCAGTATTTT
CASSYNRRLAGESDTQYF
>TRBJ2-2|-|TRBV12-3/TRBV12-4|many
TGTGCCAGCCGAAATAGCGGTAACACCGGGGAGCTGTTTTTT
CASRNSGNTGELFF
>TRBJ1-2|-|TRBV19|-
TGTGCCAGTAGTACCTCAATAGGATCGATGGGGGGCTACACCTTC
CASSTSIGSMGGYTF
>TRBJ2-7|TRBD2|TRBV14|-
TGTGCCAGCAGCCCCCTCTTGAGAGCGGGAGGGCCGAGGGAGCAGTACTTC
CASSPLLRAGGPREQYF
>TRBJ2-5|TRBD2|TRBV27|-
TGTGCCAGCAGTTGTAAGAGGGCAGGGCGGGGGGAAGAGACCCAGTACTTC
CASSCKRAGRGEETQYF
>TRBJ2-3|-|TRBV11-2|-
TGTGCCAGCAGCTTATCTCCCGGGAGCACAGATACGCAGTATTTT
CASSLSPGSTDTQYF
>TRBJ1-5|-|TRBV2|-
TGTGCCAGCAGTGAAAGCGGGGTTGCAGGGCAGCCCCAGCATTTT
CASSESGVAGQPQHF
>TRBJ1-2|-|TRBV6-1|-
TGTGCCAGCAGTGAGTCCGCAGTGGGCTACACCTTC
CASSESAVGYTF
>TRBJ2-3|TRBD1|TRBV6-6|many
TGTGCCAGCAGCTCCAGGGACAGGACCACAGATACGCAGTATTTT
CASSSRDRTTDTQYF
>TRBJ2-5|-|TRBV2|-
TGTGCCAGCAGTGGAGGGACCAAAGAGACCCAGTACTTC
CASSGGTKETQYF
>TRBJ2-2|TRBD1|TRBV11-3|many
TGTGCCAGCAGCACGGGACAGGGTAACACCGGGGAGCTGTTTTTT
CASSTGQGNTGELFF
>TRBJ2-7|TRBD1|TRBV28|-
TGTGCCAGCAGTCAACCAGGGGGTTTGAGGGAGCAGTACTTC
CASSQPGGLREQYF